The clone carrying this T cell receptor (beta chain) appeared many times. Scientists amplified the TCR beta CDR3 regions from RNA transcripts. HTBI primers primed a first-round RT-PCR, and a second-round multiplex PCR followed. TCRdb re-called the multiplex PCR reads through MiXCR, storing one row per CDR3 protein. This table holds under 250,000 distinct CDR3 sequences, roughly 21% found once. This sample was included in a study of Graves' ophthalmopathy and Graves' hyperthyroidism. Study in general: Peripheral blood sampling preceded any treatment and occurred at initial diagnosis.

The CDR3 totals 15 residues. Germline V gene data show CDR1 as MDHEN and CDR2 as SYDVKM. V shed 5 bases and J 0 bases; nucleotides not matched to a gene: 2. Having ophthalmopathy, the donors showed moderate-to-severe activity, CAS ≥3 and NOSPECS ≥4, with disease lasting under 3 months. Patients were left out if they had other autoimmune diseases, uncontrolled infections, pregnancy or lactation. PBMCs were obtained from about 9.4 ml of fresh peripheral blood. The genes are TRBV28 and TRBJ2-5, with 11 nucleotides matching TRBD2. Sequencing was carried out using peripheral blood. This sequence originates from a woman between 50 and 59 years old with Graves' ophthalmopathy. The CDR3, as DNA: TGTGCCAGCAGTCCTAGCGGGGGGTACCAAGAGACCCAGTACTTC. The encoded protein is CASSPSGGYQETQYF.